The present TCR beta chain was sequenced within a study of long-term antiretroviral therapy in people with HIV. Per individual, the PBMC samples numbered at least one pre-ART and at least two post-ART. Samples held 1-10 million cryopreserved PBMC, and DNA extraction followed. General study findings and limits: Within the repertoire, clones expanded before ART were dominant at all time points.

Sequencing relied on immunoSEQ assay v3.0, run at survey level. A target of 40,000-50,000 T-cell genomes per sample was set for sequencing. Only in-frame clones appear in the TCRdb table, and some are missing; sequencing was by immunoSEQ multiplex PCR. The table has more than 25,000 clones, less than 90% seen once; the top ten hold roughly 7%. V lost 7 bases and J lost 6, with 18 bases in between. Germline values: CDR1 MDHEN, CDR2 SYDVKM. CDR3 length: 14 residues. Of note for this clone: Its matching antigen is unknown.

The V call is TRBV28, the J call TRBJ1-1; no firm D call. This TCR was recovered from a man aged 50 to 60 with HIV. The material sequenced was unsorted PBMCs, taken approximately 5 years before starting antiretroviral therapy. DNA of the CDR3: TGTGCCAGCACCTTTTGGGAGAGGAGGGCTGAAGCTTTCTTT. Translation: CASTFWERRAEAFF.